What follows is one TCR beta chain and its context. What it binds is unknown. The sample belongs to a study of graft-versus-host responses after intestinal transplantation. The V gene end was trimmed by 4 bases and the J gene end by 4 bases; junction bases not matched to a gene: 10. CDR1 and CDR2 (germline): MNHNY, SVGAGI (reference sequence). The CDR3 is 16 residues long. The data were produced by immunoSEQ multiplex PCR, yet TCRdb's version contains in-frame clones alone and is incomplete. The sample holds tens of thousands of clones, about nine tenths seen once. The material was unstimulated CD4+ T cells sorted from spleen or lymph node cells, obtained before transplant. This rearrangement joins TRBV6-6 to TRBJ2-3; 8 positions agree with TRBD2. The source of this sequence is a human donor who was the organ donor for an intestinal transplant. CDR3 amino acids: CASSLLAGPRADTQYF. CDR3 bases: TGTGCCAGCAGTTTGCTAGCGGGCCCTCGGGCAGATACGCAGTATTTT.